Sequencing of this T cell receptor beta chain was carried out in a study of PD-L1 blockade in urothelial cancer. Study in general: Blood analyses occurred 3 weeks (second dose) and 6 weeks post treatment start. Across blood samples, T cells had a median count of 141,255. Study observations and caveats: Durable benefit accompanied greater 3-week expansion of tumor-associated blood clones.

CDR3 length: 16 amino acids. The germline CDR1 and CDR2 sequences are SGHRS and YFSETQ. Trimming at V came to 0 bases and at J to 2 bases, leaving 8 bases not matched to a gene. As to this clone: Its specificity is unknown.

Every PCR got spiked synthetic TCR analog templates. Assay: immunoSEQ multiplex PCR; the TCRdb copy retains only in-frame clones and omits some. The repertoire holds around 60,000 clones, with around 81% as singletons. Time point defined: pretreatment peripheral blood. The chain employs TRBV5-1 and TRBJ2-7; 7 bases are a match to TRBD1. This sequence was found in a man aged 65 to 85 with urothelial cancer. The material was PBMCs, obtained around atezolizumab (anti-PD-L1) treatment. The CDR3 DNA follows: TGCGCCAGCAGCTTGGGGGGTGGGGGACAGACCTACGAGCAGTACTTC. Protein product: CASSLGGGGQTYEQYF.